This T cell receptor beta chain was obtained from a study of early T cells in non-severe SARS-CoV-2 infection. About the research overall: The chains were unpaired, and the sequenced material was bulk RNA from unsorted whole blood.

Study observations and caveats: VDJdb matching favored anti-spike CD8 responses, missing private and CD4 specificities.

This CDR3 spans 15 amino acids. The J segment lost 4 bases and the V segment lost 4 bases, leaving 5 bases of the junction unmatched. Germline lookup yields CDR1 SGHKS and CDR2 YYEKEE (reference sequence). Attached unique molecular identifiers marked individual cDNA molecules. TCRdb re-analysed the 5' RACE reads in MiXCR, keeping a single row per CDR3 protein. Of roughly 90,000 distinct CDR3 sequences in the sample, about 14% were seen once. As to this clonotype: The antigen is undetermined.

The source is an adult who was a healthcare worker with PCR-confirmed SARS-CoV-2 infection or an uninfected control (not recorded which). The rearrangement links TRBV5-5 to TRBJ2-2, with TRBD1 matching over 9 bases. Specimen: whole blood. The CDR3 reads CASSPGQGFTGELFF. In DNA form, the CDR3 reads TGTGCCAGCAGCCCCGGACAGGGGTTCACCGGGGAGCTGTTTTTT.